Each of the 3 T cell receptor beta chains below was sequenced from the same sample in a study of neurological immune-mediated disorders. TCRdb called the 5' RACE reads again in MiXCR, with one record for every CDR3 protein. The sample consists of 55,000 or so distinct CDR3 sequences, 4% of them appearing once. The sample taken for sequencing was CD4+ T cells from blood. The receptor source for this set is a woman between 35 and 50 years old with multiple sclerosis.

This clonotype was seen repeatedly, ten times or more. The chain links TRBV18 to TRBJ2-1, with 9 bases that match TRBD2. Germline V CDR1 and CDR2: KGHSH, LQKENI. The CDR3 contains 17 residues. J was trimmed by 3 bases and V by 2 bases; bases with no gene match: 8. CDR3 in DNA: TGTGCCAGCTCACCAATGGTAGCGGGGGCCTACTACAATGAGCAGTTCTTC. This translates into CASSPMVAGAYYNEQFF.

This clonotype came up many times. V usage is TRBV7-9 and J usage is TRBJ1-2, with D maybe TRBD1 (6 bases). The CDR3 spans 11 residues. Germline V gives CDR1 SEHNR, CDR2 FQNEAQ (reference sequence). The CDR3 spells CATGGGLGYTF. The CDR3 coding sequence is TGTGCTACCGGAGGGGGACTCGGCTACACCTTC.

This clonotype was detected many times. J is TRBJ2-3 and V is TRBV3-1; no reliable D call. V gave up 4 bases and J gave up 4 bases, with 12 bases separating them. Germline assignment: CDR1 LGHDT and CDR2 YNNKEL (reference sequence). CDR3 length: 14 amino acids. The CDR3 is CASSPRHPSDTQYF. The CDR3 DNA reads TGTGCCAGCAGCCCCCGACACCCGTCAGATACGCAGTATTTT.